A single sample is the source of the 23 T cell receptor beta chains below, sequenced in a study of T cells in Graves' hyperthyroidism and ophthalmopathy. Amplification yielded TCR beta CDR3 regions, with RNA transcripts as the source. TCR CDR3 underwent first-round RT-PCR with the HTBI primer set. In TCRdb, the multiplex PCR reads were re-called with MiXCR into one record per CDR3 protein. The data contain around 600,000 distinct CDR3 sequences, 16% of them singletons. Sequenced material: blood. The origin of the receptors is a woman aged 40 to 50 with Graves' ophthalmopathy.

V and J are TRBV6-5 and TRBJ2-1; D is perhaps TRBD2 (5 bases). The CDR3 is 14 residues long. The V gene lost 3 bases and the J gene lost 9 bases, with 15 bases spanning the gap. Germline assignment: CDR1 MNHEY and CDR2 SVGAGI. In nucleotides, the CDR3 is TGTGCCAGCAGTTATGGTGGAGGAAGGAGTGAGCAGTTCTTC. The encoded protein is CASSYGGGRSEQFF.

This clonotype was detected a few times. This chain uses TRBV19 with TRBJ2-1; the D is unclear. There are 15 residues in the CDR3. The ends were cut back, 4 bases at V and 0 bases at J, with 10 bases in the middle. Germline V gene lookup returns CDR1 LNHDA and CDR2 SQIVND (reference sequence). CDR3 bases: TGTGCCAGTAGTAACCAGCGAGACTCCTACAATGAGCAGTTCTTC. It translates to CASSNQRDSYNEQFF.

This clonotype was observed a handful of times. The CDR3 DNA reads as TGTGCCAGCAGCCCCAGGGGGGCGAACACCGGGGAGCTGTTTTTT. This encodes CASSPRGANTGELFF. V usage is TRBV11-3 and J usage is TRBJ2-2; a possible D gene is TRBD1 (7 bases). The V gene lost 5 bases and the J gene lost 0 bases, with 10 bases spanning the gap. The CDR3 is 15 residues long. From germline, CDR1 is SGHNT and CDR2 YENEEA.

This clonotype has just a few counts. The chain couples TRBV7-3 to TRBJ2-3, with D perhaps assigned TRBD1 or TRBD2 (6 bases each). V lost 6 bases and J 0 bases, leaving 13 bases between the germline ends. Germline-derived CDR1 and CDR2 are SGHTA and FQGTGA. This CDR3 is built from 15 residues. CDR3 region: CASRGGSTSTDTQYF. CDR3 nucleotide sequence: TGTGCCAGCAGAGGGGGGAGCACTAGCACAGATACGCAGTATTTT.

V and J are TRBV10-3 and TRBJ2-5; no firm D call. Germline CDR1 ENHRY, CDR2 SYGVKD. This CDR3 spans 12 amino acids. The V end was cut by 3 bases, the J end by 7 bases, with 9 bases between. This CDR3 reads CAISDPNWTQYF. The CDR3 DNA sequence: TGTGCCATCAGTGACCCCAATTGGACCCAGTACTTC.

This clonotype was detected only once. The V gene is TRBV11-2, the J gene TRBJ1-2, with D perhaps TRBD1 (5 bases). V was trimmed by 5 bases and J by 9 bases, leaving 16 bases between them. Germline CDR1 and CDR2: SGHAT and FQNNGV. This CDR3 contains 13 residues. CDR3: CASSPRRGASYTF. The CDR3 DNA sequence: TGTGCCAGCAGCCCGCGAAGGGGTGCTAGCTACACCTTC.

The rearrangement links TRBV24-1 to TRBJ2-1; 10 bases line up with TRBD1. This CDR3 contains 16 residues. The germline V gene encodes CDR1 KGHDR and CDR2 SFDVKD. After removal of 3 bases from V and 9 bases from J, the junction contained 10 bases not matched to a gene. Written as DNA, the CDR3 is TGTGCCACCAGTGATCTACCGGGACAGGGGACCAGTGAGCAGTTCTTC. It yields the protein CATSDLPGQGTSEQFF.

In this sample, this clonotype turned up many times. V is TRBV11-2 and J is TRBJ2-7, with D perhaps TRBD1 (6 bases). This CDR3 has 14 amino acids. The germline V gene encodes CDR1 SGHAT and CDR2 FQNNGV. Trimming left V 8 bases short and J 2 bases short, with 16 bases between. CDR3 amino acids: CASRRGQSTYEQYF. For the CDR3, the DNA is TGTGCCAGCCGCAGAGGACAGTCTACCTACGAGCAGTACTTC.

This clonotype was observed many times. For the CDR3, the DNA is TGTGCCAGCAGGCAGACCCGGACAGGCACCATGAACACTGAAGCTTTCTTT. Its translation: CASRQTRTGTMNTEAFF. V is TRBV6-1 and J is TRBJ1-1; 7 bases line up with TRBD1. Trimming took 6 bases from V and 0 from J; bases not matched to a gene: 13. The CDR3 has 17 residues. Germline V CDR1 and CDR2: MNHNS, SASEGT.

The rearrangement links TRBV11-2 to TRBJ2-3; possibly TRBD2 for D (5 bases). V lost 0 bases, J lost 7 bases, and 8 bases lay in between. The CDR3 loop spans 13 amino acids. Germline V gives CDR1 SGHAT, CDR2 FQNNGV. The CDR3 nucleotides read TGTGCCAGCAGCTTAGATCTAGCCTATACGCAGTATTTT. Its protein product is CASSLDLAYTQYF.

This chain joins TRBV11-2 and TRBJ2-7; 9 bases match TRBD1. CDR1 and CDR2 from the germline V gene are SGHAT and FQNNGV. The CDR3 has 15 amino acids. Trimming took 1 base from V and 5 from J; bases not matched to a gene: 6. CDR3 amino acids: CASSLVDRGQDEQYF. In DNA, the CDR3 is TGTGCCAGCAGCTTAGTGGACAGGGGCCAAGACGAGCAGTACTTC.

The genes are TRBV29-1 and TRBJ2-3; a possible D gene is TRBD2 (7 bases). The CDR3 totals 17 residues. With 6 bases removed from V and 5 bases from J, the gap between germline ends came to 27 bases. Germline lookup yields CDR1 SQVTM and CDR2 ANQGSEA. The CDR3 loop reads CSVGLGAGVLWGDTQYF. CDR3 in DNA: TGCAGCGTCGGCCTGGGGGCGGGGGTGCTTTGGGGAGATACGCAGTATTTT.

This clonotype was seen a handful of times. This chain connects TRBV11-1 to TRBJ2-3; 8 bases align to TRBD2. Germline-derived CDR1 and CDR2 are SGHAT and FQDESV (reference sequence). The ends lost 10 bases at V and 5 bases at J; junction bases unmatched: 8. The CDR3 has 13 residues. The CDR3 sequence is CATTTSVEDTQYF. CDR3 coding DNA: TGTGCCACTACGACTAGCGTGGAAGATACGCAGTATTTT.

This clonotype was counted many times. This chain links TRBV18 with TRBJ2-7; TRBD2 matches 8 bases. The CDR3 is 14 residues long. The germline gives CDR1 KGHSH, CDR2 LQKENI. The V segment lost 0 bases and the J segment 4 bases; nucleotides outside the gene matches: 2. The CDR3 is CASSPPGLEYEQYF. The CDR3 DNA reads TGTGCCAGCTCACCACCGGGACTAGAATACGAGCAGTACTTC.

This clonotype was seen at least ten times. The V gene is TRBV5-1, the J gene TRBJ1-1; weak D call: TRBD1 (5 bases). CDR1 and CDR2 (germline): SGHRS, YFSETQ. Trimming left V 5 bases short and J 0 bases short, with 11 bases between. CDR3 length: 14 residues. CDR3 nucleotides: TGCGCCAGCAGTCCGGGGCCCATGAACACTGAAGCTTTCTTT. Amino acid sequence: CASSPGPMNTEAFF.

This clonotype showed up many times. The chain uses TRBV20-1 and TRBJ2-1, with 8 bases matching TRBD2. CDR3 length: 15 residues. CDR1 DFQATT and CDR2 SNEGSKA come from the germline V gene (reference sequence). V shed 3 bases and J 0 bases; nucleotides not matched to a gene: 4. The CDR3 DNA is TGCAGTGCTAGTAGCGGGGCGAACTCCTACAATGAGCAGTTCTTC. It is translated as CSASSGANSYNEQFF.

This clonotype was found many times. The gene calls are TRBV18 and TRBJ1-5; tentative D call: TRBD1 (5 bases). The V gene's germline CDR1 is KGHSH and CDR2 LQKENI. The length of the CDR3 is 13 residues. V lost 2 bases to trimming and J lost 5 bases, with 7 bases between them. The CDR3, as DNA: TGTGCCAGCTCACCAGGGGCCGATCAGCCCCAGCATTTT. Its protein product is CASSPGADQPQHF.

This clonotype has ten or more counts. The rearrangement joins TRBV30 to TRBJ1-5, with 8 bases fitting TRBD1. Germline lookup yields CDR1 GTSNPN and CDR2 SVGIG (reference sequence). This CDR3 comprises 14 residues. Germline trimming cut 2 bases from V and 6 bases from J; bases unmatched to any gene: 6. The CDR3 bases are TGTGCCTGGAGTAGGACAGGGAATGGTCAGCCCCAGCATTTT. Encoded protein: CAWSRTGNGQPQHF.

In this sample, this clonotype turned up a few times. DNA for the CDR3: TGTGCCACCAGCAGAGGGGTGGTCCGCGACCAGCCCCAGCATTTT. Translated, it gives CATSRGVVRDQPQHF. The chain uses TRBV15 and TRBJ1-5, with D uncertain. Germline assignment: CDR1 LNHNV and CDR2 YYDKDF (reference sequence). V was shortened by 1 base and J by 7 bases, with 14 bases between the two germline ends. The CDR3 contains 15 residues.

This clonotype was picked up many times. The genes are TRBV2 and TRBJ2-3; D possibly corresponds to TRBD2 (5 bases). Germline CDR1 reads SNHLY; CDR2 reads FYNNEI. Deletions cut 7 bases from V and 7 bases from J, with 39 bases between. This CDR3 comprises 21 residues. The CDR3 loop is CASTVTLPRPSSLTWVNTQYF. As DNA, the CDR3 is TGTGCCAGCACTGTAACACTACCTCGTCCTAGCTCTCTCACGTGGGTTAATACGCAGTATTTT.

This clonotype was seen only a few times. The V call is TRBV3-1, the J call TRBJ2-1; 9 bases map to TRBD1. After removal of 4 bases from V and 9 bases from J, the junction contained 10 bases not matched to a gene. CDR1 is LGHDT, CDR2 YNNKEL, per germline (reference sequence). The CDR3 covers 15 residues. The DNA for the CDR3 is TGTGCCAGCAGCCTGGACAGGGGCAGGAGTAGTGAGCAGTTCTTC. Encoded protein: CASSLDRGRSSEQFF.

This clonotype was found many times. The chain links TRBV20-1 to TRBJ2-5, with D tentatively TRBD1 or TRBD2 (5 bases each). The CDR3 loop spans 11 amino acids. Per the germline V gene, CDR1 is DFQATT and CDR2 is SNEGSKA (reference sequence). V lost 5 bases and J lost 4, with 8 bases in between. The CDR3 region is CSAGTRETQYF. DNA of the CDR3: TGCAGTGCTGGGACCCGAGAGACCCAGTACTTC.

J is TRBJ2-1 and V is TRBV6-1, with D perhaps matching TRBD1 (6 bases). The V and J ends lost 1 base and 2 bases respectively, with 9 bases between them. The length of the CDR3 is 15 residues. Germline V CDR1 and CDR2: MNHNS, SASEGT. CDR3 in DNA: TGTGCCAGCAGTGAAGAACAGGGCACCTACAATGAGCAGTTCTTC. Its protein is CASSEEQGTYNEQFF.